This T cell receptor (beta chain) came from a study of cytomegalovirus exposure and HLA in healthy donors. Comment on this clone: Its specificity is not known.

Study-level results: A few CMV-associated chains were confirmed in vitro to be specific for CMV antigens.

PCR employed 60 Vbeta and 13 Jbeta primers. Using immunoSEQ multiplex PCR, the repertoire was profiled, and TCRdb retains in-frame clones only, with some absent. The sample carries about 78,000 clones, roughly 83% recorded once. Trimming at V came to 5 bases and at J to 0 bases, leaving 7 bases not matched to a gene. Germline assignment: CDR1 SEHNR and CDR2 FQNEAQ (reference sequence). The CDR3 is made up of 17 amino acids. The clonotype originates from a woman aged 50 to 65 in good health and CMV-seronegative. Material: PBMCs. The chain joins TRBV7-9 to TRBJ2-1, with 10 nucleotides matching TRBD2. The CDR3 region is CASSPLPSGSSYNEQFF. CDR3 coding DNA: TGTGCCAGCAGCCCTTTGCCTAGCGGGAGCTCCTACAATGAGCAGTTCTTC. The entire variable domain, with the rest obtained from reference TRBV7-9 and TRBJ2-1, is as follows: DTGVSQNPRHKITKRGQNVTFRCDPISEHNRLYWYRQTLGQGPEFLTYFQNEAQLEKSRLLSDRFSAERPKGSFSTLEIQRTEQGDSAMYLCASSPLPSGSSYNEQFFGPGTRLTVL.